Given below is one T cell receptor (beta chain) in context. Its antigen is unknown. The repertoire was sequenced with immunoSEQ multiplex PCR; TCRdb's copy has only in-frame clones and lacks some. The sample lists tens of thousands of clones, about three quarters seen once, with approximately 2% in the top ten. The sample is drawn from a study of a mutant IDH1 vaccine in newly diagnosed glioma. Study at large: In some groups vaccination began 4-6 weeks post-radiotherapy; others received it with temozolomide. Therapy received beforehand was radiotherapy, temozolomide, or both, with most patients given both. Study results and caveats: Apparently, pseudoprogression bore no relation to changes among the top peripheral T cell clonotypes.

Germline values: CDR1 MNHNY, CDR2 SVGAGI (reference sequence). CDR3 length equals 15 residues. V was pared by 5 bases and J by 0 bases, with 8 bases between. Described time point: week 5, during vaccination. Vaccination used 300 ug of mutant IDH1 20-mer peptide per dose, with topical imiquimod. This receptor was taken from a middle-aged woman with glioma. This specimen was PBMCs, taken from a glioma patient whose treatment included an IDH1 peptide vaccine. V is TRBV6-6 and J is TRBJ1-6; no reliable D call. The chain's CDR3 is CASSPRSSYNSPLHF. The CDR3 DNA sequence: TGTGCCAGCAGTCCCAGGAGCTCCTATAATTCACCCCTCCACTTT.